This TCR beta chain originates from a study of cytomegalovirus exposure and HLA in healthy donors. The table lists this clone with a few counts. Vbeta (60) and Jbeta (13) primers were used in the PCR. Data came from immunoSEQ multiplex PCR; TCRdb stores just in-frame clones and leaves some out. The sample yields 150,000 to 200,000 clones, 9.5% to 15% seen once. Trimming took off 11 bases at V and 2 bases at J, with 15 bases between the two ends. Germline CDR1 reads LGHNA; CDR2 reads YSLEER. The CDR3 has 14 residues. Sequencing was done on a sample of PBMCs. The clonotype originates from a man over 45 in good health and CMV-seropositive. The genes are TRBV4-3 and TRBJ2-2; D call uncertain. CDR3 DNA sequence: TGCGCCTCATCCCTCAGCGCTAACACCGGGGAGCTGTTTTTT. This codes for CASSLSANTGELFF.